This T cell receptor beta chain comes out of a study of T-cell reconstitution after alpha-beta-depleted transplantation in children. Trimming removed 6 bases at V and 0 bases at J, with 18 bases between. The CDR3 is 16 residues long. Per the germline V gene, CDR1 is DFQATT and CDR2 is SNEGSKA (reference sequence). Unique molecular identifiers were incorporated into the prepared TCRbeta library. TCRdb re-called the PCR reads through MiXCR, storing one row per CDR3 protein. Of about 540,000 distinct CDR3 sequences in the sample, 18% were seen once. The V gene is TRBV20-1, the J gene TRBJ1-3, with a weak D call TRBD1 (5 bases). This receptor was identified in a human donor who donated a stem cell graft to a child with acute lymphoblastic leukemia. The sequencing used PBMCs from the stem cell graft donor, collected from the stem cell graft. The CDR3, as DNA: TGCAGTGCGGCAACCCGGGACGTGCTCTCTGGAAACACCATATATTTT. This translates into CSAATRDVLSGNTIYF.